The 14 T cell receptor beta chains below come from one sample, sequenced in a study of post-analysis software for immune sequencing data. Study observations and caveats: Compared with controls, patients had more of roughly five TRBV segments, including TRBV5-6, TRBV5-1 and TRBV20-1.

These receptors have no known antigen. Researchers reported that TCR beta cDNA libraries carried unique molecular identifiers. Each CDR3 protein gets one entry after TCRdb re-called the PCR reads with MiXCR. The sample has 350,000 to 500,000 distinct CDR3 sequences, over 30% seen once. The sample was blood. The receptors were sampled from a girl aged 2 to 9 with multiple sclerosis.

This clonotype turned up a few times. CDR3 loop: CASSITSSSPSYNEQFF. The CDR3 nucleotides are TGTGCCAGCAGTATCACTTCTAGCTCCCCCTCGTACAATGAGCAGTTCTTC. This chain connects TRBV27 to TRBJ2-1; weak D call: TRBD2 (5 bases). Trimming took off 5 bases at V and 4 bases at J, with 21 bases between the two ends. CDR3 length: 17 amino acids. The germline V gene has CDR1 MNHEY and CDR2 SMNVEV (reference sequence).

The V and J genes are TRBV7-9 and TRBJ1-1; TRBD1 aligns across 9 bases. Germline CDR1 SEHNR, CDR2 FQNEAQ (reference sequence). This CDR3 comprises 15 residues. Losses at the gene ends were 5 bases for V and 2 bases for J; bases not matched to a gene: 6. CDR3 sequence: CASSPRDRENTEAFF. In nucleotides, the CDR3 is TGTGCCAGCAGCCCTCGGGACAGGGAAAACACTGAAGCTTTCTTT.

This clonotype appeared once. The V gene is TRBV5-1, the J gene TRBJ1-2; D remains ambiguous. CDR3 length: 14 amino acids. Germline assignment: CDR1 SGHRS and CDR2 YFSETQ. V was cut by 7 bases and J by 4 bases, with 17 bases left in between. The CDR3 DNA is TGCGCCAGCCGACCGGGGTGGGAGGGCTATGGCTACACCTTC. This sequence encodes CASRPGWEGYGYTF. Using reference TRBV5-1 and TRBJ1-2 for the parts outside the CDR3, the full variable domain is KAGVTQTPRYLIKTRGQQVTLSCSPISGHRSVSWYQQTPGQGLQFLFEYFSETQRNKGNFPGRFSGRQFSNSRSEMNVSTLELGDSALYLCASRPGWEGYGYTFGSGTRLTVV.

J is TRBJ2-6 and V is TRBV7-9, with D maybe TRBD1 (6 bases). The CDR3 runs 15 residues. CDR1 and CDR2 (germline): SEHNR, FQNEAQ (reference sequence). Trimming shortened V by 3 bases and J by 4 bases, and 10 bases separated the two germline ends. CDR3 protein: CASSFTGYGANVLTF. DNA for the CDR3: TGTGCCAGCAGCTTCACAGGGTACGGGGCCAACGTCCTGACTTTC. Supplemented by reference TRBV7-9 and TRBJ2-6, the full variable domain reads DTGVSQNPRHKITKRGQNVTFRCDPISEHNRLYWYRQTLGQGPEFLTYFQNEAQLEKSRLLSDRFSAERPKGSFSTLEIQRTEQGDSAMYLCASSFTGYGANVLTFGAGSRLTVL.

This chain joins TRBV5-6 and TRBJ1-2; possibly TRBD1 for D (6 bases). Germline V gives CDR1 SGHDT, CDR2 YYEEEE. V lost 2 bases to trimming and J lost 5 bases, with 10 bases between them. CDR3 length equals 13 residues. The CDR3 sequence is CASSLDQGYGYTF. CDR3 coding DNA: TGTGCCAGCAGCTTAGACCAGGGGTATGGCTACACCTTC.

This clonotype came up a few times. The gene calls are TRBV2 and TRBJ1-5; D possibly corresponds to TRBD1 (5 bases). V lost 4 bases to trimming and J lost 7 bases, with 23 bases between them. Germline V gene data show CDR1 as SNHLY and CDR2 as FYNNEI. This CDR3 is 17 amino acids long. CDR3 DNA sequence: TGTGCCAGCAGTGTTATGGGGGTTGGGGTAGCAAAGCAGCCCCAGCATTTT. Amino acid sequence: CASSVMGVGVAKQPQHF.

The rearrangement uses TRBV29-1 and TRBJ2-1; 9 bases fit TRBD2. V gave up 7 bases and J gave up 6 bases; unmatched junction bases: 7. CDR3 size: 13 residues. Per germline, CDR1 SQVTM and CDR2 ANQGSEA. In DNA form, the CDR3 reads TGCAGCGGCGGGACTAGCCGATTCAATGAGCAGTTCTTC. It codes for CSGGTSRFNEQFF.

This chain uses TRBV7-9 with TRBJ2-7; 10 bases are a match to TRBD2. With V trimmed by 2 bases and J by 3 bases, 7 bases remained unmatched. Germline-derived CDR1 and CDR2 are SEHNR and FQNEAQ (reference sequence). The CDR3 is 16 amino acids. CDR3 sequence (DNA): TGTGCCAGCAGCTTAATGCCTAGCGGGGGCCTCTACGAGCAGTACTTC. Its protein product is CASSLMPSGGLYEQYF.

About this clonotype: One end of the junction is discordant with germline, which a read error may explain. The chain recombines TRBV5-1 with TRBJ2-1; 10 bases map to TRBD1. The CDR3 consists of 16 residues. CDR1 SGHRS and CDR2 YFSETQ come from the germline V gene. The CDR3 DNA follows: TGCGCCAGCAGCTACCCCCGGGACAGGGGTGGGAATGGGCAGTTCTTC. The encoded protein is CASSYPRDRGGNGQFF.

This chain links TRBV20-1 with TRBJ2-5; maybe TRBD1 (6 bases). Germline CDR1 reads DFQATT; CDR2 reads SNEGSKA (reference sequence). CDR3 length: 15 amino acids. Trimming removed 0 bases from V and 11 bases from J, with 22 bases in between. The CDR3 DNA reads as TGCAGTGCTAGAGATCCCAGGGGTTATTACAATGAGCAGTACTTC. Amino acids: CSARDPRGYYNEQYF.

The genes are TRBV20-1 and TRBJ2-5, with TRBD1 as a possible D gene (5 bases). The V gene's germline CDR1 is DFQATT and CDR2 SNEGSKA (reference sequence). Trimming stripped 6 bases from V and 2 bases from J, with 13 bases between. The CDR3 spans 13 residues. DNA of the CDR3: TGCAGTGCCAACGACAGAGATCAAGAGACCCAGTACTTC. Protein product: CSANDRDQETQYF.

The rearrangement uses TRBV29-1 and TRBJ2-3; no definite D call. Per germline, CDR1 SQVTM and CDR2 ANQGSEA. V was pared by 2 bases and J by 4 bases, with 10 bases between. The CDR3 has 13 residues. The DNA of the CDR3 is TGCAGCGTTGAAATAGGGAAGTCAGATACGCAGTATTTT. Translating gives CSVEIGKSDTQYF.

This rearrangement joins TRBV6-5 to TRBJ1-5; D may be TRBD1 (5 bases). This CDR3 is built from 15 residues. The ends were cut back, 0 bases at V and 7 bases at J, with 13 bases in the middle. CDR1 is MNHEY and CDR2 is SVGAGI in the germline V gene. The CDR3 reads CASSYSGRVDQPQHF. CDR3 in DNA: TGTGCCAGCAGTTACTCGGGCAGGGTTGACCAGCCCCAGCATTTT.

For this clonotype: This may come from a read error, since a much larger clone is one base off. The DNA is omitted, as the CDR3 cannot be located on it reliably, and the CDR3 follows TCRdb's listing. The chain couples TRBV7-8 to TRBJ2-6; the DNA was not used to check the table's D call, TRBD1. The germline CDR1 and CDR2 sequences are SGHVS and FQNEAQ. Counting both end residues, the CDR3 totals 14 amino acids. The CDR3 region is CASSVGQGANVRTF.